These T cell receptor beta chains were read from a single sample in a study of cytomegalovirus exposure and HLA in healthy donors. Measured with immunoSEQ multiplex PCR; TCRdb has only the in-frame clones, and not every one. The table records more than 150,000 clones, roughly 84% of them present only once. The sequenced sample consisted of PBMCs. These receptors were collected from a girl under three years old in good health and CMV-seronegative. CDR3s include the opening cysteine and the closing phenylalanine or tryptophan. Each record gives: V gene, clone size, D gene, J gene, CDR3 protein, CDR3 DNA. D genes are given only for firm matches. A clone size is listed for some rows: how often the clone was seen (once, few, many), or a class if it is expanded.

V gene: TRBV29-1; clone size: NA; D gene: TRBD2; J gene: TRBJ2-2; CDR3 protein: CSVDWGGNTGELFF; CDR3 DNA: TGCAGCGTTGATTGGGGGGGTAACACCGGGGAGCTGTTTTTT
V gene: TRBV7-3; clone size: NA; D gene: NA; J gene: TRBJ1-1; CDR3 protein: CASSLTVPGPNTEAFF; CDR3 DNA: TGTGCCAGCAGCTTAACGGTTCCAGGGCCGAACACTGAAGCTTTCTTT
V gene: TRBV9; clone size: NA; D gene: TRBD2; J gene: TRBJ2-3; CDR3 protein: CASSETARTSGADTQYF; CDR3 DNA: TGTGCCAGCAGCGAGACCGCCCGGACTAGCGGGGCGGATACGCAGTATTTT
V gene: TRBV7-9; clone size: NA; D gene: NA; J gene: TRBJ1-2; CDR3 protein: CASSLVRGTDYGYTF; CDR3 DNA: TGTGCCAGCAGCTTAGTGCGGGGAACGGACTATGGCTACACCTTC
V gene: TRBV4-3; clone size: NA; D gene: TRBD2; J gene: TRBJ2-7; CDR3 protein: CASSRSIQGLAAYEQYF; CDR3 DNA: TGCGCCAGCAGCCGATCTATACAGGGACTAGCGGCCTACGAGCAGTACTTC
V gene: TRBV5-5; clone size: NA; D gene: TRBD2; J gene: TRBJ2-5; CDR3 protein: CASSIRLAGGPEQETQYF; CDR3 DNA: TGTGCCAGCAGCATACGACTAGCGGGAGGGCCGGAGCAAGAGACCCAGTACTTC
V gene: TRBV5-4; clone size: once; D gene: NA; J gene: TRBJ1-1; CDR3 protein: CASSPRGGYTEAFF; CDR3 DNA: TGTGCCAGCAGCCCCAGGGGAGGGTACACTGAAGCTTTCTTT
V gene: TRBV5-1; clone size: NA; D gene: TRBD1; J gene: TRBJ1-1; CDR3 protein: CASSWDRGLGMNTEAFF; CDR3 DNA: TGCGCCAGCAGCTGGGACAGGGGGCTGGGCATGAACACTGAAGCTTTCTTT
V gene: TRBV6-5; clone size: NA; D gene: NA; J gene: TRBJ2-4; CDR3 protein: CALGEVRDIQYF; CDR3 DNA: TGTGCCTTAGGGGAGGTTAGGGACATTCAGTACTTC
V gene: TRBV15; clone size: NA; D gene: NA; J gene: TRBJ2-1; CDR3 protein: CATSRDPITYYNEQFF; CDR3 DNA: TGTGCCACCAGCAGAGATCCGATTACTTACTACAATGAGCAGTTCTTC
V gene: TRBV11-2; clone size: NA; D gene: NA; J gene: TRBJ2-7; CDR3 protein: CASSLVGGGLQLYEQYF; CDR3 DNA: TGTGCCAGCAGCTTAGTAGGGGGGGGGCTTCAGCTTTACGAGCAGTACTTC
V gene: TRBV7-2; clone size: NA; D gene: NA; J gene: TRBJ1-1; CDR3 protein: CASSLDVAGRALNTEAFF; CDR3 DNA: TGTGCCAGCAGCTTAGATGTCGCAGGGAGGGCCCTGAACACTGAAGCTTTCTTT
V gene: TRBV6-6; clone size: NA; D gene: TRBD2; J gene: TRBJ2-1; CDR3 protein: CASSYSVGAGGFF; CDR3 DNA: TGTGCCAGCAGTTACTCCGTGGGAGCGGGAGGGTTCTTC
V gene: TRBV5-4; clone size: NA; D gene: TRBD2; J gene: TRBJ2-2; CDR3 protein: CASRLAGDTGELFF; CDR3 DNA: TGTGCCAGCAGACTAGCGGGGGACACCGGGGAGCTGTTTTTT
V gene: TRBV11-2; clone size: NA; D gene: NA; J gene: TRBJ2-7; CDR3 protein: CASSLDSGQTYEQYF; CDR3 DNA: TGTGCCAGCAGCTTAGACTCCGGACAAACCTACGAGCAGTACTTC
V gene: TRBV9; clone size: NA; D gene: TRBD2; J gene: TRBJ2-3; CDR3 protein: CASSAGTSSTDTQYF; CDR3 DNA: TGTGCCAGCAGCGCGGGGACTAGTAGCACAGATACGCAGTATTTT
V gene: TRBV15; clone size: NA; D gene: NA; J gene: TRBJ1-2; CDR3 protein: CATSFSGSYGYTF; CDR3 DNA: TGTGCCACCAGCTTTTCCGGTTCCTATGGCTACACCTTC
V gene: TRBV11-3; clone size: NA; D gene: NA; J gene: TRBJ2-7; CDR3 protein: CASSLGTWRRYYEQYF; CDR3 DNA: TGTGCCAGCAGCTTAGGTACCTGGAGACGGTACTACGAGCAGTACTTC
V gene: TRBV12-5; clone size: NA; D gene: TRBD2; J gene: TRBJ2-5; CDR3 protein: CASGPGLAGGIEGTRETQYF; CDR3 DNA: TGTGCTAGTGGTCCTGGACTAGCGGGGGGGATTGAGGGTACGCGGGAGACCCAGTACTTC
V gene: TRBV6-4; clone size: NA; D gene: NA; J gene: TRBJ2-3; CDR3 protein: CASSDPEFTDTQYF; CDR3 DNA: TGTGCCAGCAGTGACCCGGAGTTCACGGATACGCAGTATTTT
V gene: TRBV21-1; clone size: NA; D gene: NA; J gene: TRBJ1-1; CDR3 protein: CASSRDRSMNTEAFF; CDR3 DNA: TGTGCCAGCAGCAGGGACAGAAGTATGAACACTGAAGCTTTCTTT
V gene: TRBV27; clone size: NA; D gene: NA; J gene: TRBJ2-5; CDR3 protein: CASSFLQGQETQYF; CDR3 DNA: TGTGCCAGCAGTTTTCTTCAGGGCCAAGAGACCCAGTACTTC
V gene: TRBV7-2; clone size: NA; D gene: NA; J gene: TRBJ2-5; CDR3 protein: CASSLGQWETQYF; CDR3 DNA: TGTGCCAGCAGCTTGGGACAATGGGAGACCCAGTACTTC
V gene: TRBV7-8; clone size: NA; D gene: NA; J gene: TRBJ1-5; CDR3 protein: CAGRVGWGGGKGQPQHF; CDR3 DNA: TGTGCCGGCCGCGTTGGATGGGGGGGCGGAAAAGGGCAGCCCCAGCATTTT
V gene: TRBV4-1; clone size: once; D gene: NA; J gene: TRBJ2-7; CDR3 protein: CASSQRDTYEQYF; CDR3 DNA: TGCGCCAGCAGCCAACGCGACACCTACGAGCAGTACTTC
V gene: TRBV4-2; clone size: NA; D gene: NA; J gene: TRBJ1-2; CDR3 protein: CASSQGGEANYGYTF; CDR3 DNA: TGTGCCAGCAGCCAAGGGGGAGAGGCTAACTATGGCTACACCTTC
V gene: TRBV5-6; clone size: NA; D gene: NA; J gene: TRBJ2-7; CDR3 protein: CASSSRNNNYEQYF; CDR3 DNA: TGTGCCAGCAGCTCTCGGAACAATAACTACGAGCAGTACTTC
V gene: TRBV4-1; clone size: NA; D gene: TRBD1; J gene: TRBJ1-6; CDR3 protein: CASSHRRGGTGSPLHF; CDR3 DNA: TGCGCCAGCAGCCATCGGCGGGGGGGGACAGGTTCACCCCTCCACTTT
V gene: TRBV18; clone size: NA; D gene: TRBD1; J gene: TRBJ2-7; CDR3 protein: CASSPLTGGAAEQYF; CDR3 DNA: TGTGCCAGCTCACCTCTTACAGGGGGCGCGGCCGAGCAGTACTTC
V gene: TRBV5-6; clone size: NA; D gene: TRBD2; J gene: TRBJ2-3; CDR3 protein: CASSLSGGLTDTQYF; CDR3 DNA: TGTGCCAGCAGCTTATCGGGGGGGCTCACAGATACGCAGTATTTT
V gene: TRBV5-6; clone size: NA; D gene: TRBD2; J gene: TRBJ2-5; CDR3 protein: CASSGEGLAGVLGETQYF; CDR3 DNA: TGTGCCAGCAGCGGGGAAGGACTAGCGGGAGTCCTCGGGGAGACCCAGTACTTC
V gene: TRBV19; clone size: NA; D gene: TRBD1; J gene: TRBJ1-1; CDR3 protein: CASRLFGTGDTEAFF; CDR3 DNA: TGTGCCAGTAGGCTATTCGGGACAGGGGACACTGAAGCTTTCTTT
V gene: TRBV5-4; clone size: NA; D gene: TRBD1; J gene: TRBJ1-2; CDR3 protein: CASRSTGVLYGYTF; CDR3 DNA: TGTGCCAGCAGATCTACAGGGGTACTCTATGGCTACACCTTC
V gene: TRBV5-6; clone size: NA; D gene: TRBD1; J gene: TRBJ1-2; CDR3 protein: CASSPVDRGNGYTF; CDR3 DNA: TGTGCCAGCAGCCCGGTGGACAGGGGGAATGGCTACACCTTC
V gene: TRBV4-2; clone size: once; D gene: NA; J gene: TRBJ1-2; CDR3 protein: CASSQVRQDYGYTF; CDR3 DNA: TGTGCCAGCAGCCAAGTGAGACAGGACTATGGCTACACCTTC
V gene: TRBV6-1; clone size: once; D gene: NA; J gene: TRBJ2-1; CDR3 protein: CASSEGVRLYLFNEQFF; CDR3 DNA: TGTGCCAGCAGTGAAGGAGTCAGGCTGTACCTTTTCAATGAGCAGTTCTTC
V gene: TRBV29-1; clone size: NA; D gene: NA; J gene: TRBJ2-2; CDR3 protein: CSVQGALGTGELFF; CDR3 DNA: TGCAGCGTCCAAGGGGCCCTAGGCACCGGGGAGCTGTTTTTT
V gene: TRBV7-9; clone size: NA; D gene: NA; J gene: TRBJ1-5; CDR3 protein: CASSSVHYAGHNSNQPQHF; CDR3 DNA: TGTGCCAGCAGCTCCGTCCACTACGCCGGTCACAATAGCAATCAGCCCCAGCATTTT
V gene: TRBV6-5; clone size: NA; D gene: NA; J gene: TRBJ1-2; CDR3 protein: CASSLTGTSSYGYTF; CDR3 DNA: TGTGCCAGCAGTCTCACTGGGACTTCTTCTTATGGCTACACCTTC
V gene: TRBV19; clone size: NA; D gene: NA; J gene: TRBJ2-1; CDR3 protein: CASSAGYNEQFF; CDR3 DNA: TGTGCCAGTAGTGCGGGTTACAATGAGCAGTTCTTC
V gene: TRBV19; clone size: NA; D gene: TRBD1; J gene: TRBJ1-2; CDR3 protein: CASSIGGTAYGYTF; CDR3 DNA: TGTGCCAGTAGTATAGGGGGGACAGCCTATGGCTACACCTTC
V gene: TRBV25-1; clone size: NA; D gene: TRBD1; J gene: TRBJ1-1; CDR3 protein: CASFAEDRGTEAFF; CDR3 DNA: TGTGCCAGCTTTGCTGAGGACAGGGGGACTGAAGCTTTCTTT
V gene: TRBV7-9; clone size: NA; D gene: NA; J gene: TRBJ2-1; CDR3 protein: CASSLRVQDNEQFF; CDR3 DNA: TGTGCCAGCAGCCTTCGTGTACAGGACAATGAGCAGTTCTTC
V gene: TRBV12-1; clone size: NA; D gene: NA; J gene: TRBJ2-7; CDR3 protein: CASSKRLAGVELYEQYF; CDR3 DNA: TGTGCCAGCAGCAAAAGACTAGCGGGAGTCGAATTGTACGAGCAGTACTTC
V gene: TRBV27; clone size: NA; D gene: NA; J gene: TRBJ2-3; CDR3 protein: CASSSPTRRVGGTDTQYF; CDR3 DNA: TGTGCCAGCAGTTCGCCGACTAGACGTGTTGGTGGCACAGATACGCAGTATTTT
V gene: TRBV25-1; clone size: NA; D gene: TRBD1; J gene: TRBJ1-2; CDR3 protein: CASSDYRGDGYTF; CDR3 DNA: TGTGCCAGCAGTGATTACAGGGGGGATGGCTACACCTTC
V gene: TRBV5-1; clone size: once; D gene: NA; J gene: TRBJ1-4; CDR3 protein: CASSLGGTAAINEKLFF; CDR3 DNA: TGCGCCAGCAGCTTGGGGGGCACCGCAGCGATTAATGAAAAACTGTTTTTT
V gene: TRBV5-6; clone size: NA; D gene: TRBD2; J gene: TRBJ2-5; CDR3 protein: CASSLSISGGASETQYF; CDR3 DNA: TGTGCCAGCAGCTTGTCAATCAGCGGGGGGGCCAGTGAGACCCAGTACTTC
V gene: TRBV6-5; clone size: NA; D gene: NA; J gene: TRBJ2-5; CDR3 protein: CASSTPGQETQYF; CDR3 DNA: TGTGCCAGCAGTACACCGGGCCAAGAGACCCAGTACTTC
V gene: TRBV7-6; clone size: NA; D gene: NA; J gene: TRBJ2-7; CDR3 protein: CASSLARGFNYEQYF; CDR3 DNA: TGTGCCAGCAGCTTAGCTCGGGGGTTTAACTACGAGCAGTACTTC
V gene: TRBV10-3; clone size: NA; D gene: NA; J gene: TRBJ2-1; CDR3 protein: CAISVEGGEQFF; CDR3 DNA: TGTGCCATCAGTGTGGAGGGAGGTGAGCAGTTCTTC
V gene: TRBV2; clone size: NA; D gene: NA; J gene: TRBJ2-1; CDR3 protein: CASSEFSRGTDEQFF; CDR3 DNA: TGTGCCAGCAGTGAATTTAGTCGGGGGACAGATGAGCAGTTCTTC
V gene: TRBV5-1; clone size: NA; D gene: NA; J gene: TRBJ1-4; CDR3 protein: CASSFEGEKLFF; CDR3 DNA: TGCGCCAGCAGCTTCGAGGGTGAAAAACTGTTTTTT
V gene: TRBV4-3; clone size: NA; D gene: TRBD2; J gene: TRBJ2-7; CDR3 protein: CASSQVGGGKWEQYF; CDR3 DNA: TGCGCCAGCAGCCAAGTTGGCGGGGGAAAATGGGAGCAGTACTTC
V gene: TRBV27; clone size: NA; D gene: NA; J gene: TRBJ2-7; CDR3 protein: CASRPTGSGEQYF; CDR3 DNA: TGTGCCAGCAGACCGACAGGCTCAGGCGAGCAGTACTTC